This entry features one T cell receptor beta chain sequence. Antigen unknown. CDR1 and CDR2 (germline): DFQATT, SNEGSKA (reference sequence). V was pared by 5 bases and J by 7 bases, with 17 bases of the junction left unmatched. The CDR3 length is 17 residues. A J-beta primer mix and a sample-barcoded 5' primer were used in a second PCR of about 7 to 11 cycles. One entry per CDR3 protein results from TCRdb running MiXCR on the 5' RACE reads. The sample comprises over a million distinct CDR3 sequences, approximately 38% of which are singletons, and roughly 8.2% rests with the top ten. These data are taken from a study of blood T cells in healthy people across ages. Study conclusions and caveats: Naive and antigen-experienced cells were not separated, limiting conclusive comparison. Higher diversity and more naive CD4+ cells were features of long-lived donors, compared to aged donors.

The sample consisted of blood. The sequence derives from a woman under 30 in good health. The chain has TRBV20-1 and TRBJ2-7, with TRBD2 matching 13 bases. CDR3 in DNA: TGCAGTGCTTCGGGACTAGCGGGGCAGAGCTCCTACAATGAGCAGTACTTC. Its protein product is CSASGLAGQSSYNEQYF.